What follows are 6 T cell receptor beta chains derived from one specimen sequenced in a study of blood T cell repertoires in COVID-19. Clones were read by immunoSEQ multiplex PCR, and TCRdb kept only the in-frame ones, dropping some. The sample shows some 250,000 clones, about 86% of them seen only once. The specimen was peripheral blood. The receptors derive from a woman older than 75 with acute or convalescent COVID-19.

This clone was observed a single time. The chain links TRBV3-1 (or the pseudogene TRBV3-2) to TRBJ2-7; 8 nucleotides line up with TRBD1. The V and J ends lost 1 base and 10 bases, in that order; junction bases with no gene match: 12. Looked up from germline, CDR1 is LGHDT and CDR2 is YNNKEL (reference sequence). The CDR3 spans 15 residues. This CDR3 reads CASSQGTGGQGVQYF. The CDR3 DNA is TGTGCCAGCAGCCAAGGTACAGGGGGGCAGGGTGTACAGTACTTC.

The chain recombines TRBV6-2 or TRBV6-3 with TRBJ1-2; a weak D match, TRBD1 (6 bases). This CDR3 contains 15 residues. Trimming pared 5 bases from V and 2 bases from J, leaving 15 bases between. Germline CDR1 is MNHEY and CDR2 is SVGEGT. The CDR3 loop reads CASSTWDTLNYGYTF. DNA of the CDR3: TGTGCCAGCAGTACCTGGGACACACTAAACTATGGCTACACCTTC.

This clone appeared a single time. The V and J genes are TRBV6-6 and TRBJ1-1; D unclear. V lost 0 bases, J lost 7 bases, and 12 bases lay in between. The CDR3 runs 14 residues. Looked up from germline, CDR1 is MNHNY and CDR2 is SVGAGI (reference sequence). DNA of the CDR3: TGTGCCAGCAGTTACTCGAGCCCCCTCCATGAAGCTTTCTTT. Translated, it gives CASSYSSPLHEAFF.

The chain recombines TRBV2 with TRBJ1-5; TRBD1 agrees at 7 bases. CDR3 length: 17 residues. After removal of 6 bases from V and 0 bases from J, the junction contained 11 bases not matched to a gene. Germline V lookup: CDR1 SNHLY, CDR2 FYNNEI. The CDR3 sequence is CASRPARDSYSNQPQHF. In DNA, the CDR3 is TGTGCCAGCAGACCCGCCCGGGACAGCTATAGCAATCAGCCCCAGCATTTT.

The rearrangement joins TRBV11-2 to TRBJ1-3; perhaps TRBD1 as D (6 bases). Germline lookup yields CDR1 SGHAT and CDR2 FQNNGV. This CDR3 is built from 15 residues. V dropped 7 bases and J dropped 0 bases, with 13 bases sitting between them. The CDR3 DNA reads as TGTGCCAGCACCCTTAGGGGGTTCTCTGGAAACACCATATATTTT. It is translated as CASTLRGFSGNTIYF. Variable domain in full (rest from reference TRBV11-2 and TRBJ1-3): EAGVAQSPRYKIIEKRQSVAFWCNPISGHATLYWYQQILGQGPKLLIQFQNNGVVDDSQLPKDRFSAERLKGVDSTLKIQPAKLEDSAVYLCASTLRGFSGNTIYFGEGSWLTVV.

This chain uses TRBV6-5 with TRBJ1-1, with a weak D call TRBD1 (5 bases). Germline CDR1 MNHEY, CDR2 SVGAGI. This CDR3 is 15 amino acids long. Trimming took off 7 bases at V and 8 bases at J, with 23 bases between the two ends. This CDR3 reads CASTPPGGTPSEAFF. The CDR3 DNA is TGTGCCAGCACCCCCCCGGGGGGAACCCCTTCGGAAGCTTTCTTT.